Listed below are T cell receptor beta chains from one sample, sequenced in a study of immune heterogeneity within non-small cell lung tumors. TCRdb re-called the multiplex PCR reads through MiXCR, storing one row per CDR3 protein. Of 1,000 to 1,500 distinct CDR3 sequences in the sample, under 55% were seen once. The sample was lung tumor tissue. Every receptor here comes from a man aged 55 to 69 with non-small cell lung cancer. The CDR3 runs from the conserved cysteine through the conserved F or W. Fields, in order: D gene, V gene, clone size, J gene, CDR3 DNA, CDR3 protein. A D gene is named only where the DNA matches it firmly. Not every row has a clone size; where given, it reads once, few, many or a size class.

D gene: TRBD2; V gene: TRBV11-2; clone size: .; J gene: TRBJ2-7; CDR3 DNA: TGTGCCAGCAGCTCCCCACTAGCGGGAGTCGTCCACGAGCAGTACTTC; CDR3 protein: CASSSPLAGVVHEQYF
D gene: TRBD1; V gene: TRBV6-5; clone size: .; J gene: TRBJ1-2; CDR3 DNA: TGTGCCAGCAGTTACAGGGGGCGCTGGACAAACTATGGCTACACCTTC; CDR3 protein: CASSYRGRWTNYGYTF
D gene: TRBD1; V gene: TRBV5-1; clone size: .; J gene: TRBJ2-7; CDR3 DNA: TGCGCCAGCAGCTTGGCGCACGGGACAGGGATTCCCTACGAGCAGTACTTC; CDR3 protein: CASSLAHGTGIPYEQYF
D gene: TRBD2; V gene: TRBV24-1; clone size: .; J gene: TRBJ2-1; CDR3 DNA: TGTGCCACCAGTGATCCGGGCAGGGAGGGGTGGAATGAGCAGTTCTTC; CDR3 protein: CATSDPGREGWNEQFF
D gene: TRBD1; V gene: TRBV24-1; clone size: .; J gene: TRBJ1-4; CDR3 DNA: TGTGCCACCAGTGATGGGGACAGTGGAAGAGAAAAACTGTTTTTT; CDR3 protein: CATSDGDSGREKLFF
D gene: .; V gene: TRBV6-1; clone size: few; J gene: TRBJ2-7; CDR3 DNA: TGTGCCAGCAGTCTCGTGGGGGCGGGCGCCTACGAGCAGTACTTC; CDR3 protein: CASSLVGAGAYEQYF
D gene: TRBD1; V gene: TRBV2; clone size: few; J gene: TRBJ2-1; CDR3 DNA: TGTGCCAACCACCCGGGACAGGGGATGTATGAGCAGTTCTTC; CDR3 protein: CANHPGQGMYEQFF
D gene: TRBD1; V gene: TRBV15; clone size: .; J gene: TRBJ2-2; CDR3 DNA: TGTGCCACCAGCAGAGATCAGGGGGCCACCGGGGAGCTGTTTTTT; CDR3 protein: CATSRDQGATGELFF
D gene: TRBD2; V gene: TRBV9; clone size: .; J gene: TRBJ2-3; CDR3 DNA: TGTGCCAGCAGCCTAGCGGGGAGCACAGATACGCAGTATTTT; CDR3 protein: CASSLAGSTDTQYF
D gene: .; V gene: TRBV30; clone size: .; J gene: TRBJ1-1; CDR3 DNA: TGTGCCTGGAGTGGAGGTCAGCTTAACACTGAAGCTTTCTTT; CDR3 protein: CAWSGGQLNTEAFF
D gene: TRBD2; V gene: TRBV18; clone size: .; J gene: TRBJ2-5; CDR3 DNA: TGTGCCAGCTCACCAGGTCGGGGACTAGCGGCCCAAGAGACCCAGTACTTC; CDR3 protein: CASSPGRGLAAQETQYF
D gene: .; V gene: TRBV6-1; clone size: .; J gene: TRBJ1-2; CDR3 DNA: TGTGCCAGCAGGCACCGGGGGGCGGATGGCTACACCTTC; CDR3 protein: CASRHRGADGYTF
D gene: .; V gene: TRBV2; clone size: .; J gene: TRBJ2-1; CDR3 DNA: TGTGCCAGCAGGGACGTTGCGGATGAGCAGTTCTTC; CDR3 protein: CASRDVADEQFF
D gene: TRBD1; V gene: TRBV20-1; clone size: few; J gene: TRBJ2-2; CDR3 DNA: TGCAGTGCTAGGGGACAGGGGTTGAACACCGGGGAGCTGTTTTTT; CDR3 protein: CSARGQGLNTGELFF
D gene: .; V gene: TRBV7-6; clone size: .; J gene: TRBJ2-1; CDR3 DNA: TGTGCCAGCAGCTTAGGATCCCAGCGGTCATTCAATGAGCAGTTCTTC; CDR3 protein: CASSLGSQRSFNEQFF
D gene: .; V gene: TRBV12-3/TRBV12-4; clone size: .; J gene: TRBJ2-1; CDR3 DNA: TGTGCCAGCAGCTCGGGGGCTATCCACAATGAGCAGTTCTTC; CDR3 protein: CASSSGAIHNEQFF
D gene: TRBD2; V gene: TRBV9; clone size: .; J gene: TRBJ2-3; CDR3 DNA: TGTGCCAGCAGCCGTAGCGGGAGAGGGACAGATACGCAGTATTTT; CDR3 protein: CASSRSGRGTDTQYF
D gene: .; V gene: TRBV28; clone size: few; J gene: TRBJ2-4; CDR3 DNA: TGTGCCAGCAGTTTCGCGGATCTAGCCAAAAACATTCAGTACTTC; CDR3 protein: CASSFADLAKNIQYF
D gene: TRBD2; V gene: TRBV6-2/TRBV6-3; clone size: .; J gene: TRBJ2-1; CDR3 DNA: TGTGCCAGCAGTTCTAGCGGGAGCTACAATGAGCAGTTCTTC; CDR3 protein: CASSSSGSYNEQFF
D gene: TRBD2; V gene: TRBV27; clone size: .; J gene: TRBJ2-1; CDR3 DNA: TGTGCCAGCAGTCCTTCAGCGGGAGGGAAGGGTGAGCAGTTCTTC; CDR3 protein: CASSPSAGGKGEQFF
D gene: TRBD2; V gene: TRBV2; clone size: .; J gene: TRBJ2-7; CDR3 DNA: TGTGCCAGCGTCCCCATCGCGGGAGCCTACGAGCAGTACTTC; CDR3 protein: CASVPIAGAYEQYF
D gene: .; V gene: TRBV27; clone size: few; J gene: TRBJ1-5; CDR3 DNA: TGTGCCAGCAGTATCGGAGCGATGGGTCAGCCCCAGCATTTT; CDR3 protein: CASSIGAMGQPQHF
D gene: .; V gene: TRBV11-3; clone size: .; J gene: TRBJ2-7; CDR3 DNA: TGTGCCAGCAGCAACCAGATCTACGAGCAGTACTTC; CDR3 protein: CASSNQIYEQYF
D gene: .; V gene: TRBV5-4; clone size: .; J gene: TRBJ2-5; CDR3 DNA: TGTGCCAGCAGCTTGGGAGTTCAAGAGACCCAGTACTTC; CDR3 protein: CASSLGVQETQYF
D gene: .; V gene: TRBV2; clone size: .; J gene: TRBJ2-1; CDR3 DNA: TGTGCCAGCGAAGTTTACAATGAGCAGTTCTTC; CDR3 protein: CASEVYNEQFF
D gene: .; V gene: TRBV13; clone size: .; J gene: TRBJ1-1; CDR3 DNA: TGTGCCAGCAGCTTAGGCCATAGAGAGGGAGCTTTCTTT; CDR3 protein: CASSLGHREGAFF
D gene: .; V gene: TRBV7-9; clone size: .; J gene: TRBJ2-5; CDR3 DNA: TGTGCCAGCAGCTTACGAGCAAGCGTCGTGGAGACCCAGTACTTC; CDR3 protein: CASSLRASVVETQYF
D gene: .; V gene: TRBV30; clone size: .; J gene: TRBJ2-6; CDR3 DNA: TGTGCCTGGAGTCTCCGGGGCGACTCTGGGGCCAACGTCCTGACTTTC; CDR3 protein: CAWSLRGDSGANVLTF
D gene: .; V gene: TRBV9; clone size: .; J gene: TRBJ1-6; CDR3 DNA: TGTGCCAGCAGCGTAAGGGCCTTTAATTCACCCCTCCACTTT; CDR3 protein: CASSVRAFNSPLHF
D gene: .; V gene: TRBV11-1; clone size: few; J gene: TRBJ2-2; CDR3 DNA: TGTGCCAGCAGCGAACAGAGGACCGGGGAGCTGTTTTTT; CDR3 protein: CASSEQRTGELFF
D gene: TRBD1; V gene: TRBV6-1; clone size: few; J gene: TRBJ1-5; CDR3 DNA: TGTGCCAGCAGTACCAGACAGGGAAATCAGCCCCAGCATTTT; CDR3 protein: CASSTRQGNQPQHF
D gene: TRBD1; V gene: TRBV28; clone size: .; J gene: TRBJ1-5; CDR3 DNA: TGTGCCAGCAGTTTCCGACAGGGGCATCAGCCCCAGCATTTT; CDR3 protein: CASSFRQGHQPQHF
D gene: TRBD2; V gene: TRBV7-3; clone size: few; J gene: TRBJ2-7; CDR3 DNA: TGTGCCAGCAGCTTGCTAGCGGGAGGCTCCGAGCAGTACTTC; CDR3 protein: CASSLLAGGSEQYF
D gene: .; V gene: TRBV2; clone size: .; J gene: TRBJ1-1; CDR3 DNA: TGTGCCAGCAGTCCTCTGAGGGGCACTGAAGCTTTCTTT; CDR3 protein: CASSPLRGTEAFF
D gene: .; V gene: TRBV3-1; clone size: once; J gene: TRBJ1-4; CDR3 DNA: TGTGCCAGCAGCCAAGCTCAGGGAAATTCCGTAAAACTGTTTTTT; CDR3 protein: CASSQAQGNSVKLFF
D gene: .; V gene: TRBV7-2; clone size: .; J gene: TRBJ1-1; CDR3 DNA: TGTGCCAGCAGCTTAGGGATCGCCGGTCTCACTGAAGCTTTCTTT; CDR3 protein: CASSLGIAGLTEAFF
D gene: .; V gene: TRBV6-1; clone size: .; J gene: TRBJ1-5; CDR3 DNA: TGTGCCAGCAGTCCCCGGTCAGGGGGCAATCAGCCCCAGCATTTT; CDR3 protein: CASSPRSGGNQPQHF
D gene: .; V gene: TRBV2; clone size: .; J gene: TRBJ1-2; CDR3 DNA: TGTGCCAGCAGTGCTTCCAAGGACTATGGCTACACCTTC; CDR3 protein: CASSASKDYGYTF
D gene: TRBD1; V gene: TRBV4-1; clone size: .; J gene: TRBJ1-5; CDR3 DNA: TGCGCCAGCAGCATGTTCGCGGGACAGAATAGCAATCAGCCCCAGCATTTT; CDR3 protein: CASSMFAGQNSNQPQHF
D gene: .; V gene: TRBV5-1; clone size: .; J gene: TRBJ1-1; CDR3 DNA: TGCGCCAGCAGCTTGGCGGATATGAACACTGAAGCTTTCTTT; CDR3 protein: CASSLADMNTEAFF
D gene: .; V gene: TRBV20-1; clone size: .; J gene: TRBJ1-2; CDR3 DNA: TGCAGTGCTAAACAAATGGTGGACTATGGCTACACCTTC; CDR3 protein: CSAKQMVDYGYTF